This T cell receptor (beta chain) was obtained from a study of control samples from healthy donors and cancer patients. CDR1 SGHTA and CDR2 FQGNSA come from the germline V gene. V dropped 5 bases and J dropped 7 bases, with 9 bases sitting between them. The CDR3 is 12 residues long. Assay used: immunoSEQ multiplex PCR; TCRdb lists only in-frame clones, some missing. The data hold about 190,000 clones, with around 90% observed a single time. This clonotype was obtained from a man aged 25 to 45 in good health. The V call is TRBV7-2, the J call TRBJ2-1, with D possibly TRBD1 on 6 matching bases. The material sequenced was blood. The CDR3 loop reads CASSLGTNEQFF. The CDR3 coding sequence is TGTGCCAGCAGCCTAGGGACAAATGAGCAGTTCTTC.